This T cell receptor beta chain was sequenced in a study of shared clonotypes between healthy human individuals. Study overall: Three CD4 naive, three CD4 memory, two CD8 naive and one CD8 memory plate were used per donor.

Overall study findings and caveats: Naive CD4 clonotype sharing across a few donors was about 5%. Limitation of the genetic and exposure-history diversity represented came from the few donors. Memory subsets generally showed smaller estimated richness than naive subsets did.

Sequencing was performed with immunoSEQ multiplex PCR; in TCRdb, only in-frame clones are kept and a portion is missing. The sample records roughly 2 million clones, 95% being singletons. The CDR3 is 14 amino acids. V shed 5 bases and J shed 6 bases, with 16 bases lying between them. The germline gives CDR1 MNHNY, CDR2 SVGAGI (reference sequence). Note on this clone: The antigen is not known.

This sequence joins TRBV6-6 and TRBJ2-5; D gene uncertain. Sequencing was carried out using naive CD4+ T cells sorted from blood. As for subset: CD45RA+ positively selected. The receptor's source is a man in his late teens or twenties in good health. The DNA of the CDR3 is TGTGCCAGCAGTCCCAACGTCCGGCATCAGACCCAGTACTTC. It codes for CASSPNVRHQTQYF.